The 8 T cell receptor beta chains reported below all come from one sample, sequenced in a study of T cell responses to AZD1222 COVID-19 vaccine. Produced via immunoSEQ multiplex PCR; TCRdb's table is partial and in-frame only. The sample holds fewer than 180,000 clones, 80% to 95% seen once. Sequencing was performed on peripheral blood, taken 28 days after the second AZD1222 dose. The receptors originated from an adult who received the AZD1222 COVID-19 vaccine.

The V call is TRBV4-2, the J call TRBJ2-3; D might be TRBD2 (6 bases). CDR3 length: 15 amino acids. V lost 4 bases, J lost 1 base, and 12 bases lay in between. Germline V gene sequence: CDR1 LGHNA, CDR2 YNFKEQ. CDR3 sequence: CASSREVLGTDTQYF. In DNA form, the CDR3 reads TGTGCCAGCAGCCGGGAGGTATTGGGCACAGATACGCAGTATTTT.

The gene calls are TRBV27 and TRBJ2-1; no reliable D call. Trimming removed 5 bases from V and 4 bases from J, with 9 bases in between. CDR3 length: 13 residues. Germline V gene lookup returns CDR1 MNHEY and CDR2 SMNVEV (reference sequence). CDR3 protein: CASSPGMYNEQFF. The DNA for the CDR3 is TGTGCCAGCAGTCCCGGAATGTACAATGAGCAGTTCTTC.

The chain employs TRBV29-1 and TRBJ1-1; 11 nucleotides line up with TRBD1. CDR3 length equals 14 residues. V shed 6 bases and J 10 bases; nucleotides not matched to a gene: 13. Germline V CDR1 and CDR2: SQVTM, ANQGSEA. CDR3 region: CSVLVGQGALGAFF. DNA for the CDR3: TGCAGCGTGCTCGTCGGACAGGGGGCGTTAGGAGCTTTCTTT.

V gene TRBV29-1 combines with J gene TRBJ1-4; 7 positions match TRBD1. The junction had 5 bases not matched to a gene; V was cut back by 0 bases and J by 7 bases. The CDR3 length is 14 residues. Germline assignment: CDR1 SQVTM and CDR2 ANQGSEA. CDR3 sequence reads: CSVEEYRGGEKLFF. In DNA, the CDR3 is TGCAGCGTTGAAGAGTACAGGGGAGGTGAAAAACTGTTTTTT.

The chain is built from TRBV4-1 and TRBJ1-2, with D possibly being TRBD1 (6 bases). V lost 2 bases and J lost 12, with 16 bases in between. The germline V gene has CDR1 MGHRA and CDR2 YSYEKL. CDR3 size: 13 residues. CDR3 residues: CASSQYPPGADTF. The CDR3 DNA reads TGCGCCAGCAGCCAATACCCCCCGGGGGCCGACACCTTC.

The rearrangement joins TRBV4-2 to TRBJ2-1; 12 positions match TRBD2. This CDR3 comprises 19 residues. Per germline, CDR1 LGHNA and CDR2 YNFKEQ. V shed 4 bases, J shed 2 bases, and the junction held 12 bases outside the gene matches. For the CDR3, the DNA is TGTGCCAGCAGCCTAAGACTAGCGGGAGATCTTGGGCCCTACAATGAGCAGTTCTTC. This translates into CASSLRLAGDLGPYNEQFF.

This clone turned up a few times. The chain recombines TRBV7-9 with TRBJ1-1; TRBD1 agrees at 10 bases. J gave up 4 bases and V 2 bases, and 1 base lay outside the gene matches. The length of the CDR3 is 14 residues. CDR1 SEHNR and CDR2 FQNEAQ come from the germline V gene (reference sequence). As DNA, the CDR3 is TGTGCCAGCAGCTTAAGGACAGGGGGCACTGAAGCTTTCTTT. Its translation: CASSLRTGGTEAFF.

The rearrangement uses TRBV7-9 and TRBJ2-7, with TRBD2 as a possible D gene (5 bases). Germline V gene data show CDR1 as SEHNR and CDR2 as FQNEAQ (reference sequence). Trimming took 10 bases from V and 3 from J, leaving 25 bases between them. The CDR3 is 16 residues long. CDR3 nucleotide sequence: TGTGCCACCCAACCCCCGCTGGTCGAGGACTTCTACGAGCAGTACTTC. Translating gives CATQPPLVEDFYEQYF.